Presented here are 20 T cell receptor beta chains from one specimen sequenced in a study of breast tumors, draining lymph nodes, adjacent tissues. MiXCR, applied by TCRdb to the multiplex PCR reads, yields one record per CDR3 protein. The table shows some 170,000 distinct CDR3 sequences, with roughly a third occurring only once. Breast cancer patients provided tissue from their axillary draining lymph nodes. Sequencing used axillary lymph node tissue. The receptors derive from a female donor with breast cancer. Some clones in this sample may be carry-over from other donors' samples.

This clonotype was seen at least ten times. J is TRBJ2-6 and V is TRBV12-3 or TRBV12-4, with a weak D call TRBD1 (5 bases). V was cut by 6 bases and J by 1 base, with 16 bases left in between. This CDR3 spans 17 amino acids. Written as DNA, the CDR3 is TGTGCCAGCAGCACCCTGGGGCTTAGGTCTGGGGCCAACGTCCTGACTTTC. Its protein product is CASSTLGLRSGANVLTF.

This clonotype was seen repeatedly, ten times or more. V gene TRBV27 combines with J gene TRBJ2-1; D call uncertain. CDR3 length: 13 residues. Per germline, CDR1 MNHEY and CDR2 SMNVEV (reference sequence). Trimming pared 5 bases from V and 8 bases from J, leaving 13 bases between. The DNA of the CDR3 is TGTGCCAGCAGTACATGGACGCGCGATGAGCAGTTCTTC. Translation: CASSTWTRDEQFF.

This clonotype was recorded at least ten times. The chain is built from TRBV19 and TRBJ1-5; no clear D gene. Trimming removed 7 bases from V and 2 bases from J, with 9 bases in between. Germline CDR1 LNHDA, CDR2 SQIVND (reference sequence). The CDR3 has 13 residues. CDR3 coding DNA: TGTGCCAGTACCCCAGGCGGCAATCAGCCCCAGCATTTT. Translation gives CASTPGGNQPQHF.

This clonotype was counted at least ten times. The chain recombines TRBV30 with TRBJ1-6; the D is unclear. The germline CDR1 and CDR2 sequences are GTSNPN and SVGIG (reference sequence). The V and J ends lost 0 bases and 11 bases respectively, with 5 bases between them. The CDR3 has 11 residues. The CDR3 spells CAWSVDPPLHF. CDR3 sequence (DNA): TGTGCCTGGAGTGTAGACCCACCCCTCCACTTT.

This clonotype was seen repeatedly, ten times or more. The conserved final phenylalanine or tryptophan is absent from the CDR3, which likely points to a read error. The DNA is omitted, as the CDR3 cannot be located on it reliably, and the CDR3 follows TCRdb's listing. The rearrangement uses TRBV5-8 and TRBJ2-5; the listed D gene, TRBD1, was not tested against the DNA. Counting both end residues, the CDR3 totals 12 amino acids. Germline V gene data show CDR1 as SGHTS and CDR2 as YDEGEE. The CDR3 reads CASSLSGTAYQV.

This clonotype was found many times. This chain links TRBV2 with TRBJ2-7; TRBD1 aligns across 11 bases. This CDR3 comprises 15 residues. Germline values: CDR1 SNHLY, CDR2 FYNNEI. The J segment lost 6 bases and the V segment lost 9 bases, leaving 13 bases of the junction unmatched. The CDR3 bases are TGTGCCAGTAAGGGACAGGGGGTGGATACTAGCGAGCAGTACTTC. Encoded protein: CASKGQGVDTSEQYF.

The rearrangement links TRBV7-8 to TRBJ1-4; possible D gene TRBD1, 5 bases. This CDR3 is 14 amino acids long. Germline CDR1 is SGHVS and CDR2 is FQNEAQ. Trimming removed 5 bases from V and 11 bases from J, with 18 bases in between. CDR3 loop: CASSILSGRTKLFF. DNA of the CDR3: TGTGCCAGCAGCATCCTCTCGGGGCGAACGAAACTGTTTTTT.

This clonotype came up many times. The CDR3 protein is CASSSSSGGADTQYF. CDR3 DNA sequence: TGTGCCAGCAGTTCATCCTCCGGGGGGGCGGATACGCAGTATTTT. V and J are TRBV28 and TRBJ2-3, with 8 bases aligning to TRBD2. Losses at the gene ends were 4 bases for V and 6 bases for J; bases not matched to a gene: 9. Germline CDR1 and CDR2: MDHEN and SYDVKM. This CDR3 is built from 15 residues.

This clonotype was seen a few times. The chain couples TRBV3-1 to TRBJ2-2, with 7 bases lining up with TRBD2. The CDR3 has 14 amino acids. Germline lookup yields CDR1 LGHDT and CDR2 YNNKEL (reference sequence). Germline trimming cut 4 bases from V and 5 bases from J; bases unmatched to any gene: 4. For the CDR3, the DNA is TGTGCCAGCAGCCGTGCGGGGGTAACCGGGGAGCTGTTTTTT. Protein product: CASSRAGVTGELFF. Full variable domain (outside the CDR3, taken from reference TRBV3-1 and TRBJ2-2): DTAVSQTPKYLVTQMGNDKSIKCEQNLGHDTMYWYKQDSKKFLKIMFSYNNKELIINETVPNRFSPKSPDKAHLNLHINSLELGDSAVYFCASSRAGVTGELFFGEGSRLTVL.

This clonotype was found many times. This rearrangement joins TRBV27 to TRBJ2-3; 7 bases match TRBD2. The CDR3 consists of 16 residues. Germline-derived CDR1 and CDR2 are MNHEY and SMNVEV (reference sequence). The ends lost 5 bases at V and 3 bases at J; junction bases unmatched: 11. CDR3 residues: CASSGRDSRGTDTQYF. The DNA for the CDR3 is TGTGCCAGCAGTGGGAGGGACTCAAGGGGAACAGATACGCAGTATTTT.

This clonotype was detected many times. This chain connects TRBV5-6 to TRBJ2-7; D gene uncertain. Germline CDR1 and CDR2: SGHDT and YYEEEE. CDR3 length: 11 residues. V lost 0 bases, J lost 2 bases, and 0 bases lay in between. CDR3 nucleotides: TGTGCCAGCAGCTTGGCCTACGAGCAGTACTTC. Protein: CASSLAYEQYF.

This clonotype was recorded many times. This chain's CDR3 is CASSQGGTANTDTQYF. In nucleotides, the CDR3 is TGTGCCAGCAGCCAAGGAGGGACGGCGAACACAGATACGCAGTATTTT. This sequence joins TRBV14 and TRBJ2-3, with D perhaps TRBD1 or TRBD2 (5 bases each). CDR3 length equals 16 residues. With 1 base removed from V and 2 bases from J, the gap between germline ends came to 13 bases. CDR1 SGHDN and CDR2 FVKESK come from the germline V gene.

J is TRBJ2-3 and V is TRBV20-1, with D possibly matching TRBD2 (5 bases). CDR3 size: 13 residues. The V gene lost 6 bases and the J gene lost 11 bases, with 21 bases spanning the gap. CDR1 and CDR2 from the germline V gene are DFQATT and SNEGSKA (reference sequence). CDR3 nucleotide sequence: TGCAGTGCCCCACCGGGCCACCGCCGGGAGCAGTATTTT. Translated, it gives CSAPPGHRREQYF.

The sample holds many counts of this clonotype. The chain joins TRBV10-2 to TRBJ2-7, with 13 bases matching TRBD2. The V gene's germline CDR1 is WSHSY and CDR2 SAAADI. The trim removed 7 bases at V and 4 bases at J, leaving 7 bases unmatched. The CDR3 sequence is 15 residues long. This chain's CDR3 is CASTRTSGSEYEQYF. In nucleotides, the CDR3 is TGCGCCAGCACCAGGACTAGCGGGAGCGAGTACGAGCAGTACTTC.

This clonotype has ten or more counts. CDR3 protein: CAWSGYQETQYF. The CDR3, as DNA: TGTGCCTGGAGTGGGTACCAAGAGACCCAGTACTTC. J is TRBJ2-5 and V is TRBV30; D is uncertain. The V and J ends lost 1 base and 0 bases respectively, with 3 bases between them. CDR3 length: 12 residues. Germline loops: CDR1 GTSNPN, CDR2 SVGIG (reference sequence).

Ten or more counts support this clonotype. The rearrangement uses TRBV4-3 and TRBJ2-7, with a tentative D call TRBD2 (7 bases). This CDR3 contains 15 residues. The V end was cut by 0 bases, the J end by 9 bases, with 18 bases between. Germline-derived CDR1 and CDR2 are LGHNA and YSLEER. As DNA, the CDR3 is TGCGCCAGCAGCCAAGATATGGGGGGGCCCCCTAGGCAGTACTTC. Its protein product is CASSQDMGGPPRQYF.

This clonotype was seen repeatedly, ten times or more. This sequence joins TRBV2 and TRBJ1-5; TRBD1 aligns across 9 bases. CDR1 SNHLY and CDR2 FYNNEI come from the germline V gene. The V gene end was trimmed by 6 bases and the J gene end by 4 bases; junction bases not matched to a gene: 13. The length of the CDR3 is 17 residues. CDR3 DNA sequence: TGTGCCAGCAGCCCGGGTGTCGGGACAGGGATAAATCAGCCCCAGCATTTT. It is translated as CASSPGVGTGINQPQHF.

This clonotype was detected many times. This chain uses TRBV7-8 with TRBJ2-3, with D possibly TRBD1 on 6 matching bases. Trimming left V 4 bases short and J 4 bases short, with 15 bases between. Germline V gene data show CDR1 as SGHVS and CDR2 as FQNEAQ. CDR3 length: 15 residues. Here the CDR3 DNA reads TGTGCCAGCAGCTCAAGACAGGATTTGGCAGATACGCAGTATTTT. Protein sequence: CASSSRQDLADTQYF.

This clonotype was seen repeatedly, ten times or more. V gene TRBV5-6 combines with J gene TRBJ1-4, with D possibly TRBD1 on 6 matching bases. The V end was cut by 0 bases, the J end by 2 bases, with 14 bases between. The CDR3 extends over 17 amino acids. CDR1 SGHDT and CDR2 YYEEEE come from the germline V gene. The CDR3 region has the DNA TGTGCCAGCAGCTTGGCACAGGGCCTCGGCACTAATGAAAAACTGTTTTTT. Protein sequence: CASSLAQGLGTNEKLFF.

This clonotype was seen more than once but under ten times. This chain joins TRBV18 and TRBJ1-1; D call uncertain. This CDR3 region has 12 residues. Germline CDR1 and CDR2: KGHSH and LQKENI. With 5 bases removed from V and 6 bases from J, the gap between germline ends came to 10 bases. CDR3 sequence (DNA): TGTGCCAGCTCAGAATTGGGGTCTGAAGCTTTCTTT. Its translation: CASSELGSEAFF.